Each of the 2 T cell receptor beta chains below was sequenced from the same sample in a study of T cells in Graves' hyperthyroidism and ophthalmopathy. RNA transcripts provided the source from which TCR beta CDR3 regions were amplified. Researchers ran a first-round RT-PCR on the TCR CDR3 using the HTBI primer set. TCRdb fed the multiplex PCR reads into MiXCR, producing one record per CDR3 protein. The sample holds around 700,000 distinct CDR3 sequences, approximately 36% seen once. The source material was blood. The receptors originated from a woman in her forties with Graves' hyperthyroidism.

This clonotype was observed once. CDR3 protein: CASNPEKSNTEAFF. In nucleotides, the CDR3 is TGTGCCAGCAACCCAGAAAAGTCGAACACTGAAGCTTTCTTT. This chain connects TRBV2 to TRBJ1-1, with no clear D. Per germline, CDR1 SNHLY and CDR2 FYNNEI. With 7 bases removed from V and 1 base from J, the gap between germline ends came to 13 bases. The length of the CDR3 is 14 residues.

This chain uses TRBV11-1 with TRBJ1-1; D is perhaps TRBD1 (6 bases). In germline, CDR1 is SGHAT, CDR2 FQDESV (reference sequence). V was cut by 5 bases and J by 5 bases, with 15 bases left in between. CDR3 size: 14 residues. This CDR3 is CASSPRQDRTEAFF. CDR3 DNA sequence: TGTGCCAGCAGCCCCCGACAGGACCGAACTGAAGCTTTCTTT.